Shown below are 13 T cell receptor beta chains from a single sample sequenced in a study of blood T cell repertoires in COVID-19. Measured with immunoSEQ multiplex PCR; TCRdb has only the in-frame clones, and not every one. The sample holds just over 150,000 clones, 85% seen once. Sequenced sample: peripheral blood. The receptors shown here come from a human donor with acute or convalescent COVID-19. The donor label of this sample is uncertain.

J is TRBJ1-1 and V is TRBV19; the match to TRBD1 covers 9 bases. The CDR3 spans 15 residues. V shed 3 bases and J 7 bases; nucleotides not matched to a gene: 9. Germline CDR1 and CDR2: LNHDA and SQIVND (reference sequence). CDR3 nucleotide sequence: TGTGCCAGTAGTATTTTCCGGGACAGGGAGAATGAAGCTTTCTTT. Residues: CASSIFRDRENEAFF.

The chain uses TRBV3-1 (or the pseudogene TRBV3-2) and TRBJ1-5, with 9 positions matching TRBD1. CDR1 and CDR2 (germline): LGHDT, YNNKEL (reference sequence). The CDR3 extends over 15 amino acids. The J segment lost 4 bases and the V segment lost 2 bases, leaving 3 bases of the junction unmatched. This chain's CDR3 is CASSQSGTGNQPQHF. The DNA for the CDR3 is TGTGCCAGCAGCCAATCCGGGACAGGGAATCAGCCCCAGCATTTT.

The rearrangement uses TRBV27 and TRBJ2-7, with a weak D call TRBD2 (6 bases). Germline values: CDR1 MNHEY, CDR2 SMNVEV (reference sequence). This CDR3 is built from 14 residues. Trimming cost V 4 bases and J 0 bases, with 10 bases left between them. DNA of the CDR3: TGTGCCAGCAGTTGGGCGGGGTTCTCCTACGAGCAGTACTTC. Amino acid sequence: CASSWAGFSYEQYF.

Here the CDR3 reads CASSFRTGLNTEAFF. CDR3 nucleotide sequence: TGTGCCAGCAGCTTCCGGACAGGGCTGAACACTGAAGCTTTCTTT. The V and J genes are TRBV7-9 and TRBJ1-1; 8 bases are shared with TRBD1. CDR1 and CDR2 from the germline V gene are SEHNR and FQNEAQ (reference sequence). After removal of 3 bases from V and 0 bases from J, the junction contained 3 bases not matched to a gene. CDR3 length equals 15 residues.

The V gene is TRBV12-3 or TRBV12-4, the J gene TRBJ1-5, with 10 bases identical to TRBD1. The CDR3 length is 13 residues. V dropped 6 bases and J dropped 6; count of bases not matched to a gene: 2. This chain's CDR3 is CASRTGGGQPQHF. CDR3 in DNA: TGTGCCAGCAGGACAGGGGGCGGTCAGCCCCAGCATTTT.

This clone was observed a single time. This chain links TRBV28 with TRBJ2-7; TRBD1 matches 7 bases. The CDR3 runs 13 residues. Germline CDR1 is MDHEN and CDR2 is SYDVKM. V gave up 10 bases and J gave up 5 bases; unmatched junction bases: 11. Here the CDR3 reads CATRPTGSDEQYF. The CDR3 DNA is TGTGCCACCAGACCGACAGGGAGCGACGAGCAGTACTTC. Full variable domain (remainder filled in from reference TRBV28 and TRBJ2-7): DVKVTQSSRYLVKRTGEKVFLECVQDMDHENMFWYRQDPGLGLRLIYFSYDVKMKEKGDIPEGYSVSREKKERFSLILESASTNQTSMYLCATRPTGSDEQYFGPGTRLTVT.

V gene TRBV30 combines with J gene TRBJ2-5; 8 bases line up with TRBD2. CDR3 length: 15 residues. Germline V lookup: CDR1 GTSNPN, CDR2 SVGIG (reference sequence). V was clipped by 2 bases and J by 2 bases; unmatched bases: 7. In DNA form, the CDR3 reads TGTGCCTGGAGTCACCAGCGGGGGAGTCAAGAGACCCAGTACTTC. It encodes CAWSHQRGSQETQYF.

The chain uses TRBV6-5 and TRBJ1-1; 7 nucleotides agree with TRBD1. The CDR3 extends over 14 amino acids. Trimming took 5 bases from V and 5 from J; bases not matched to a gene: 8. CDR1 MNHEY and CDR2 SVGAGI come from the germline V gene. The CDR3 sequence: CASSRDRAKTEAFF. DNA of the CDR3: TGTGCCAGCAGTCGAGACAGGGCGAAGACTGAAGCTTTCTTT.

The chain carries TRBV11-2 and TRBJ2-1; 9 positions agree with TRBD2. Germline assignment: CDR1 SGHAT and CDR2 FQNNGV. With 4 bases clipped from V and 5 bases from J, the junction kept 9 bases outside the gene matches. The CDR3 covers 16 residues. CDR3 nucleotide sequence: TGTGCCAGCAGCTCGTACGCCCAGCGGGGGGACAATGAGCAGTTCTTC. Its translation: CASSSYAQRGDNEQFF. Looking up the rest from reference TRBV11-2 and TRBJ2-1 gives the full variable domain: EAGVAQSPRYKIIEKRQSVAFWCNPISGHATLYWYQQILGQGPKLLIQFQNNGVVDDSQLPKDRFSAERLKGVDSTLKIQPAKLEDSAVYLCASSSYAQRGDNEQFFGPGTRLTVL.

The CDR3 is CASNQQGTGNTIYF. CDR3 DNA: TGTGCCAGCAATCAACAGGGGACTGGAAACACCATATATTTT. The chain uses TRBV6-5 and TRBJ1-3; 7 positions agree with TRBD1. V trimming: 7 bases; J trimming: 2 bases; junction bases outside the gene matches: 5. The germline V gene encodes CDR1 MNHEY and CDR2 SVGAGI. The CDR3 runs 14 residues.

The chain is built from TRBV29-1 and TRBJ1-5, with a weak D call TRBD1 (6 bases). Germline V gene data show CDR1 as SQVTM and CDR2 as ANQGSEA. The CDR3 totals 14 residues. V lost 2 bases and J 7 bases, leaving 15 bases between the germline ends. The CDR3 reads CSVELQGGGQPQHF. CDR3 nucleotide sequence: TGCAGCGTTGAATTACAGGGCGGGGGGCAGCCCCAGCATTTT.

The gene calls are TRBV5-1 and TRBJ1-2; 7 nucleotides agree with TRBD1. Losses at the gene ends were 5 bases for V and 5 bases for J; bases not matched to a gene: 3. CDR3 length: 12 amino acids. Germline CDR1 reads SGHRS; CDR2 reads YFSETQ. CDR3 sequence (DNA): TGCGCCAGCAGTCGGGACAGTTATGGCTACACCTTC. Protein product: CASSRDSYGYTF. Full variable domain (outside the CDR3, taken from reference TRBV5-1 and TRBJ1-2): KAGVTQTPRYLIKTRGQQVTLSCSPISGHRSVSWYQQTPGQGLQFLFEYFSETQRNKGNFPGRFSGRQFSNSRSEMNVSTLELGDSALYLCASSRDSYGYTFGSGTRLTVV.

The chain links TRBV9 to TRBJ2-4; possible D gene TRBD2, 6 bases. V lost 4 bases and J lost 0, with 17 bases in between. The CDR3 has 17 residues. Looked up from germline, CDR1 is SGDLS and CDR2 is YYNGEE. The CDR3 region is CASSWPGGEIAKNIQYF. CDR3 in DNA: TGTGCCAGCAGCTGGCCCGGCGGGGAGATAGCCAAAAACATTCAGTACTTC.